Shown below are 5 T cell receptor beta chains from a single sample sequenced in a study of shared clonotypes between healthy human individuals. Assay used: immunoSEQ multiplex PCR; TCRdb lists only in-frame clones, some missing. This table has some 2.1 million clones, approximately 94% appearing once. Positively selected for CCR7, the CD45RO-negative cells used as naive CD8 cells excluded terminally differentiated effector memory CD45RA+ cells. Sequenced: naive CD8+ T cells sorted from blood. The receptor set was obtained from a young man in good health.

The DNA for the CDR3 is TGTGCCAGCAGCTCCCCAGTGGGAGGGGTCCCCTACGAGCAGTACTTC. Amino acid sequence: CASSSPVGGVPYEQYF. V usage is TRBV5-6 and J usage is TRBJ2-7; TRBD2 matches at 7 bases. CDR1 is SGHDT, CDR2 YYEEEE, per germline. V lost 3 bases and J lost 2; bases outside the gene matches: 11. CDR3 length: 16 amino acids.

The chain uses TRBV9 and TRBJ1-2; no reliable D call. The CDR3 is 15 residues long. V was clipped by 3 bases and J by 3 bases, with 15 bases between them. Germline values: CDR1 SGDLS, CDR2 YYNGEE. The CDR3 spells CASSDDPTIDYGYTF. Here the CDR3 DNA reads TGTGCCAGCAGCGACGACCCTACGATAGACTATGGCTACACCTTC.

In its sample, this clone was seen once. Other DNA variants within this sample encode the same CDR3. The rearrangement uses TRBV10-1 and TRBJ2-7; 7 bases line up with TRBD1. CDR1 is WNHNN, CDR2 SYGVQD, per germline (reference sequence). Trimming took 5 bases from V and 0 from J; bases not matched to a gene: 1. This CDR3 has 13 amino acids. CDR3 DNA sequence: TGCGCCAGCAGTAGGGACAGCTCCTACGAGCAGTACTTC. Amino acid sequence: CASSRDSSYEQYF.

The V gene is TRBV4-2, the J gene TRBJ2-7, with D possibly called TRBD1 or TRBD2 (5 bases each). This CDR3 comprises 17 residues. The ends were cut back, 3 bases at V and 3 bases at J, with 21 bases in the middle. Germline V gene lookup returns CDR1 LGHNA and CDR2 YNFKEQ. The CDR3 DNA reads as TGTGCCAGCAGCCACAAGGGTTCGGGGCAGCCTTTCTACGAGCAGTACTTC. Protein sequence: CASSHKGSGQPFYEQYF.

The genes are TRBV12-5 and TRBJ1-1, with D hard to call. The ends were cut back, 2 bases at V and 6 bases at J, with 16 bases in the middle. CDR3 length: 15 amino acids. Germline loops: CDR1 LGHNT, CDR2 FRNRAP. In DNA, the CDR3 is TGTGCTAGTGGTTTGTACGACGGGCCCAGCCCTGAAGCTTTCTTT. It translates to CASGLYDGPSPEAFF.